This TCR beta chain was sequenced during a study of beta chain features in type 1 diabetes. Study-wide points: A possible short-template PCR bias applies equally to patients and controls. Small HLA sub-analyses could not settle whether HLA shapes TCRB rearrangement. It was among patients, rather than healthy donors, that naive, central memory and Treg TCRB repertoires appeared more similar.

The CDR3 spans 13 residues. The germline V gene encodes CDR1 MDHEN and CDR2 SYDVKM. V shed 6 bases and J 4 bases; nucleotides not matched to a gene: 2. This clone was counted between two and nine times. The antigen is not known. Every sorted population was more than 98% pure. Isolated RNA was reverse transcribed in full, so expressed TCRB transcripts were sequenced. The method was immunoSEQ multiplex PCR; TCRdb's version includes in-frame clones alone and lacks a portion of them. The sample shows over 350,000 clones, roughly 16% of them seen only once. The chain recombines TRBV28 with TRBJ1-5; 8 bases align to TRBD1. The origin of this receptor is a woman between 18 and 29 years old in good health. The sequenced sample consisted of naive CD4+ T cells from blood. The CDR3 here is CASRRTGNQPQHF. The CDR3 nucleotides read TGTGCCAGCAGGAGGACAGGGAATCAGCCCCAGCATTTT.